Listed below are T cell receptor beta chains from one sample, sequenced in a study of blood T cell repertoires in COVID-19. Measured with immunoSEQ multiplex PCR; TCRdb has only the in-frame clones, and not every one. The table lists 140,000 to 150,000 clones, 75% to 85% of them singletons, with roughly 10% in the top ten. The sequenced material came from peripheral blood. Every receptor here comes from a man aged 60-69 years with active or convalescent COVID-19. CDR3s include the opening cysteine and the closing phenylalanine or tryptophan. Fields, in order: J gene, D gene, V gene, clone size, CDR3 DNA, CDR3 protein. A D gene is named only where the DNA matches it firmly. The listing skips clone size in some rows; elsewhere it reads once, few, many or a size class.

j_gene: TRBJ2-1; d_gene: NA; v_gene: TRBV4-1; abundance: NA; CDR3nt: TGCGCCAGCAGACTTAGGAGCGCTACCTACAATGAGCAGTTCTTC; CDR3aa: CASRLRSATYNEQFF
j_gene: TRBJ1-3; d_gene: NA; v_gene: TRBV7-6; abundance: NA; CDR3nt: TGTGCCAGCAGCACCGGGACTGTGCTCTCTGGAAACACCATATATTTT; CDR3aa: CASSTGTVLSGNTIYF
j_gene: TRBJ1-1; d_gene: NA; v_gene: TRBV2; abundance: NA; CDR3nt: TGTGCCAGCTCAAGCCTACAGGGAACCACTGAAGCTTTCTTT; CDR3aa: CASSSLQGTTEAFF
j_gene: TRBJ1-1; d_gene: NA; v_gene: TRBV30; abundance: NA; CDR3nt: TGTGCCTGGAGTGGCGACAGGAGGAACACTGAAGCTTTCTTT; CDR3aa: CAWSGDRRNTEAFF
j_gene: TRBJ2-7; d_gene: TRBD1; v_gene: TRBV29-1; abundance: NA; CDR3nt: TGCAGCGTTGTACCGGGACAGGCCCTCGAGCAGTACTTC; CDR3aa: CSVVPGQALEQYF
j_gene: TRBJ2-5; d_gene: NA; v_gene: TRBV2; abundance: once; CDR3nt: TGTGCCAGCAGTGATATAGAGACCCAGTACTTC; CDR3aa: CASSDIETQYF
j_gene: TRBJ1-2; d_gene: NA; v_gene: TRBV15; abundance: NA; CDR3nt: TGTGCCACCGGCGACGGGGTTTGGGATGGCTACACCTTC; CDR3aa: CATGDGVWDGYTF
j_gene: TRBJ2-5; d_gene: TRBD2; v_gene: TRBV7-8; abundance: NA; CDR3nt: TGTGCCAGCAGCTTGGAAACTAGCGGGGGGGAAGAGACCCAGTACTTC; CDR3aa: CASSLETSGGEETQYF
j_gene: TRBJ1-2; d_gene: TRBD1; v_gene: TRBV19; abundance: NA; CDR3nt: TGTGCCAGTACCACACAGACAGGGAACTATGGCTACACCTTC; CDR3aa: CASTTQTGNYGYTF
j_gene: TRBJ2-5; d_gene: NA; v_gene: TRBV6-4; abundance: NA; CDR3nt: TGTGCCAGCAGTGACTCGAACTTCAGGGCCCTCAGGCAGACCCAGTACTTC; CDR3aa: CASSDSNFRALRQTQYF
j_gene: TRBJ1-4; d_gene: NA; v_gene: TRBV2; abundance: NA; CDR3nt: TGTGCCAGCAGTGATGGGCGACGGCGTAATGAAAAACTGTTTTTT; CDR3aa: CASSDGRRRNEKLFF
j_gene: TRBJ1-5; d_gene: TRBD1; v_gene: TRBV27; abundance: NA; CDR3nt: TGTGCCACCCCAGGGGGCACAAGCAATCAGCCCCAGCATTTT; CDR3aa: CATPGGTSNQPQHF
j_gene: TRBJ1-5; d_gene: NA; v_gene: TRBV6-2/TRBV6-3; abundance: NA; CDR3nt: TGTGCCAGCAGTTACTCGGGGGCAGGGAACTTCAATCAGCCCCAGCATTTT; CDR3aa: CASSYSGAGNFNQPQHF
j_gene: TRBJ1-6; d_gene: NA; v_gene: TRBV19; abundance: NA; CDR3nt: TGTGCCAGTAGTGATCAGGGCCCCTATAATTCACCCCTCCACTTT; CDR3aa: CASSDQGPYNSPLHF
j_gene: TRBJ1-6; d_gene: NA; v_gene: TRBV4-1; abundance: NA; CDR3nt: TGCGCCAGCAGCCCGCAGGAGGTGGATTCACCCCTCCACTTT; CDR3aa: CASSPQEVDSPLHF
j_gene: TRBJ2-7; d_gene: NA; v_gene: TRBV12-5; abundance: NA; CDR3nt: TGTGCTAGTGCTGCAGGGCCAGGGGAGCAGTACTTC; CDR3aa: CASAAGPGEQYF
j_gene: TRBJ1-6; d_gene: TRBD1; v_gene: TRBV6-1; abundance: NA; CDR3nt: TGTGCCAGCACCCCGGACAGGGGTAATTCACCCCTCCACTTT; CDR3aa: CASTPDRGNSPLHF
j_gene: TRBJ2-2; d_gene: TRBD2; v_gene: TRBV7-6; abundance: once; CDR3nt: TGTGCCAGCAGCCCTCTAGCGGGCGCGAACACCGGGGAGCTGTTTTTT; CDR3aa: CASSPLAGANTGELFF
j_gene: TRBJ1-1; d_gene: NA; v_gene: TRBV6-5; abundance: NA; CDR3nt: TGTGCCAGCAGAGGGACACTCCTCAGGAACACTGAAGCTTTCTTT; CDR3aa: CASRGTLLRNTEAFF
j_gene: TRBJ1-2; d_gene: NA; v_gene: TRBV18; abundance: NA; CDR3nt: TGTGCCAGCGCAGTACAGGGAGGCTACACCTTC; CDR3aa: CASAVQGGYTF
j_gene: TRBJ1-1; d_gene: NA; v_gene: TRBV19; abundance: NA; CDR3nt: TGTGCCAGTACCCCGGGGGGTTTGGGGAACACTGAAGCTTTCTTT; CDR3aa: CASTPGGLGNTEAFF
j_gene: TRBJ2-7; d_gene: NA; v_gene: TRBV7-2; abundance: once; CDR3nt: TGTGCCAGCAGCTTAGATGGGCAGTCCTACGAGCAGTACTTC; CDR3aa: CASSLDGQSYEQYF
j_gene: TRBJ2-2; d_gene: TRBD2; v_gene: TRBV2; abundance: NA; CDR3nt: TGTGCCAGCTCCTCTAGCGGGAACACCGGGGAGCTGTTTTTT; CDR3aa: CASSSSGNTGELFF
j_gene: TRBJ2-2; d_gene: NA; v_gene: TRBV7-8; abundance: NA; CDR3nt: TGTGCCAGCAGCTCATTCAGGTACACCGGGGAGCTGTTTTTT; CDR3aa: CASSSFRYTGELFF
j_gene: TRBJ1-1; d_gene: NA; v_gene: TRBV11-2; abundance: few; CDR3nt: TGTGCCAGCAGCTTGTCGACAGGTTCCGCTGGGGCTTTCTTT; CDR3aa: CASSLSTGSAGAFF
j_gene: TRBJ2-2; d_gene: NA; v_gene: TRBV15; abundance: NA; CDR3nt: TGTGCCACCAGGCCCAAGGGACAACCAAACACCGGGGAGCTGTTTTTT; CDR3aa: CATRPKGQPNTGELFF
j_gene: TRBJ2-1; d_gene: NA; v_gene: TRBV19; abundance: NA; CDR3nt: TGTGCCAGTATGAGGGAGGCCCCCTTTGAGCAGTTCTTC; CDR3aa: CASMREAPFEQFF
j_gene: TRBJ2-7; d_gene: NA; v_gene: TRBV6-6; abundance: NA; CDR3nt: TGTGCCAGCCGCAACCGGGACACCTCCTACGAGCAGTACTTC; CDR3aa: CASRNRDTSYEQYF
j_gene: TRBJ2-1; d_gene: TRBD2; v_gene: TRBV12-5; abundance: NA; CDR3nt: TGTGCTAGTGGCTTTACCGGGACTAGTTCCAATGAGCAGTTCTTC; CDR3aa: CASGFTGTSSNEQFF
j_gene: TRBJ2-1; d_gene: NA; v_gene: TRBV19; abundance: once; CDR3nt: TGTGCCAGTAGCAGGAACAGGGAAGATAGGAATGAGCAGTTCTTC; CDR3aa: CASSRNREDRNEQFF
j_gene: TRBJ2-1; d_gene: TRBD1; v_gene: TRBV10-2; abundance: once; CDR3nt: TGCGCCAGCAGTCTTGGTGGACAGGGCTACAATGAGCAGTTCTTC; CDR3aa: CASSLGGQGYNEQFF
j_gene: TRBJ2-1; d_gene: TRBD2; v_gene: TRBV7-8; abundance: NA; CDR3nt: TGTGCCAGCAGCTTAGTGGCAGCGGGGGGTTACAATGAGCAGTTCTTC; CDR3aa: CASSLVAAGGYNEQFF
j_gene: TRBJ1-2; d_gene: NA; v_gene: TRBV4-3; abundance: few; CDR3nt: TGCGCCAGCAGCCAAGAATTTTCTTTCGCGGGGGGGTATGGCTACACCTTC; CDR3aa: CASSQEFSFAGGYGYTF
j_gene: TRBJ2-3; d_gene: NA; v_gene: TRBV12-5; abundance: NA; CDR3nt: TGTGCTAGTGGTTTGGGTACGGTAGATACGCAGTATTTT; CDR3aa: CASGLGTVDTQYF
j_gene: TRBJ1-3; d_gene: NA; v_gene: TRBV12-5; abundance: NA; CDR3nt: TGTGCTAGTGCCCAGGGAGGGTCTGGAAACACCATATATTTT; CDR3aa: CASAQGGSGNTIYF
j_gene: TRBJ1-2; d_gene: TRBD1; v_gene: TRBV30; abundance: NA; CDR3nt: TGTGCCTGGCAACAGGGGCAGGTCTATGGCTACACCTTC; CDR3aa: CAWQQGQVYGYTF
j_gene: TRBJ1-5; d_gene: TRBD1; v_gene: TRBV6-5; abundance: NA; CDR3nt: TGTGCCAGCAGCCCCTCAGGGGGAAAGCAGCCCCAGCATTTT; CDR3aa: CASSPSGGKQPQHF
j_gene: TRBJ1-5; d_gene: NA; v_gene: TRBV2; abundance: once; CDR3nt: TGTGCCAGCAGTGTTAGGGGGGGTAGCAATCAGCCCCAGCATTTT; CDR3aa: CASSVRGGSNQPQHF
j_gene: TRBJ1-1; d_gene: NA; v_gene: TRBV6-5; abundance: NA; CDR3nt: TGTGCCAGCTCTGGGCAGGCGACTGAAGCTTTCTTT; CDR3aa: CASSGQATEAFF
j_gene: TRBJ1-2; d_gene: NA; v_gene: TRBV5-6; abundance: once; CDR3nt: TGTGCCAGCAGTGTGCAGGGGATATACACCTTC; CDR3aa: CASSVQGIYTF
j_gene: TRBJ1-4; d_gene: NA; v_gene: TRBV2; abundance: NA; CDR3nt: TGTGCCAGCAGTGCTCAACCGGGACTCTTTAATGAAAAACTGTTTTTT; CDR3aa: CASSAQPGLFNEKLFF
j_gene: TRBJ1-2; d_gene: TRBD1; v_gene: TRBV25-1; abundance: NA; CDR3nt: TGTGCCAGCAGTCATGCGTTCGCCGGGACAGTTGATTATGGCTACACCTTC; CDR3aa: CASSHAFAGTVDYGYTF
j_gene: TRBJ1-5; d_gene: TRBD1; v_gene: TRBV7-9; abundance: few; CDR3nt: TGTGCCAGCACCCCTAGAGGGGGCGATCAGCCCCAGCATTTT; CDR3aa: CASTPRGGDQPQHF
j_gene: TRBJ1-5; d_gene: NA; v_gene: TRBV18; abundance: NA; CDR3nt: TGTGCCAGCTCATTACAGGGAGCAAATCAGCCCCAGCATTTT; CDR3aa: CASSLQGANQPQHF
j_gene: TRBJ2-3; d_gene: TRBD1; v_gene: TRBV7-2; abundance: NA; CDR3nt: TGTGCCAGCAGCCCCCAGGGGGTTGGGTCAGATACGCAGTATTTT; CDR3aa: CASSPQGVGSDTQYF
j_gene: TRBJ2-3; d_gene: TRBD1; v_gene: TRBV5-6; abundance: NA; CDR3nt: TGTGCCAGCAGCTGGGGACAGTACAGAGGCACAGATACGCAGTATTTT; CDR3aa: CASSWGQYRGTDTQYF
j_gene: TRBJ2-7; d_gene: TRBD1; v_gene: TRBV4-1; abundance: NA; CDR3nt: TGCGCCAGCAGCCAAGTGGACAGGGCGGGGTACGAGCAGTACTTC; CDR3aa: CASSQVDRAGYEQYF
j_gene: TRBJ2-5; d_gene: TRBD2; v_gene: TRBV10-1; abundance: NA; CDR3nt: TGCGCCAGCAGTGTCTCTAGCGGGGGGCCGGAGAGACTCCAAGAGACCCAGTACTTC; CDR3aa: CASSVSSGGPERLQETQYF
j_gene: TRBJ1-3; d_gene: NA; v_gene: TRBV30; abundance: NA; CDR3nt: TGTGCCTGGAGTGCGGACAGAAACTCTGGAAACACCATATATTTT; CDR3aa: CAWSADRNSGNTIYF
j_gene: TRBJ1-2; d_gene: NA; v_gene: TRBV27; abundance: NA; CDR3nt: TGTGCCAGCAGTTTATTCAGGGGAGACTATGGCTACACCTTC; CDR3aa: CASSLFRGDYGYTF
j_gene: TRBJ2-7; d_gene: TRBD2; v_gene: TRBV2; abundance: NA; CDR3nt: TGTGCCAGCAGGAAACTAGCGGGGGGGATCGGCGAGCAGTACTTC; CDR3aa: CASRKLAGGIGEQYF
j_gene: TRBJ1-6; d_gene: TRBD1; v_gene: TRBV19; abundance: NA; CDR3nt: TGTGCCACCGGGGACAGAGATAATTCACCCCTCCACTTT; CDR3aa: CATGDRDNSPLHF